This entry lists 26 T cell receptor beta chains sequenced from one sample in a study of T cell responses to AZD1222 COVID-19 vaccine. The protocol was immunoSEQ multiplex PCR, while the TCRdb copy is restricted to in-frame clones and leaves out a portion. The sample includes roughly 180,000 clones, 88% of them seen just once. Material: peripheral blood, obtained on day 0 of AZD1222 vaccination. The source is an adult in good health.

V is TRBV7-8 and J is TRBJ1-1; 10 bases align to TRBD1. Trimming took 5 bases from V and 2 from J; bases not matched to a gene: 5. There are 15 residues in the CDR3. Germline CDR1 is SGHVS and CDR2 is FQNEAQ. The CDR3 region has the DNA TGTGCCAGCAGCCCCCGACAGGGGGCTAACACTGAAGCTTTCTTT. Protein product: CASSPRQGANTEAFF.

This sequence joins TRBV7-9 and TRBJ2-2; D not certain. Per the germline V gene, CDR1 is SEHNR and CDR2 is FQNEAQ (reference sequence). Trimming stripped 3 bases from V and 2 bases from J, with 7 bases between. The CDR3 sequence is 14 residues long. The chain's CDR3 is CASSFSSNTGELFF. CDR3 DNA sequence: TGTGCCAGCAGCTTTTCTTCTAACACCGGGGAGCTGTTTTTT.

The rearrangement links TRBV10-3 to TRBJ2-3; 8 nucleotides line up with TRBD1. This CDR3 comprises 14 residues. V shed 6 bases and J 3 bases; nucleotides not matched to a gene: 5. Per germline, CDR1 ENHRY and CDR2 SYGVKD. CDR3 sequence (DNA): TGTGCCATCAGGCCCGGGACAGGTACAGATACGCAGTATTTT. It yields the protein CAIRPGTGTDTQYF.

V gene TRBV5-1 combines with J gene TRBJ1-2; 9 bases line up with TRBD1. Per the germline V gene, CDR1 is SGHRS and CDR2 is YFSETQ. This CDR3 contains 15 residues. Trimming cost V 2 bases and J 1 base; bases outside gene matches: 3. CDR3 loop: CASSFGQGLNYGYTF. The CDR3 DNA reads as TGCGCCAGCAGCTTCGGACAGGGGCTTAACTATGGCTACACCTTC.

This chain links TRBV6-5 with TRBJ1-1, with D unclear. The CDR3 spans 14 residues. V was trimmed by 2 bases and J by 1 base, leaving 8 bases between them. CDR1 is MNHEY, CDR2 SVGAGI, per germline. In DNA form, the CDR3 reads TGTGCCAGCAGTTACAGGGTGGAGAACACTGAAGCTTTCTTT. It specifies CASSYRVENTEAFF.

This clone was seen a single time. V gene TRBV25-1 combines with J gene TRBJ1-2, with D uncertain. The CDR3 has 13 amino acids. Germline CDR1 reads MGHDK; CDR2 reads SYGVNS. The ends were cut back, 1 base at V and 5 bases at J, with 8 bases in the middle. CDR3 residues: CASSEWLGYGYTF. In nucleotides, the CDR3 is TGTGCCAGCAGTGAATGGTTAGGATATGGCTACACCTTC.

V gene TRBV18 combines with J gene TRBJ2-7; D is uncertain. Germline V gives CDR1 KGHSH, CDR2 LQKENI. V dropped 2 bases and J dropped 6 bases, with 14 bases sitting between them. The CDR3 is 14 amino acids. CDR3 sequence: CASSPRAPGTEQYF. DNA for the CDR3: TGTGCCAGCTCACCAAGGGCCCCGGGCACCGAGCAGTACTTC.

The chain recombines TRBV28 with TRBJ1-1; tentative D call: TRBD1 (5 bases). The V gene's germline CDR1 is MDHEN and CDR2 SYDVKM. The CDR3 sequence is 11 residues long. V was trimmed by 6 bases and J by 7 bases, leaving 9 bases between them. The CDR3 loop reads CASSLRGEAFF. Here the CDR3 DNA reads TGTGCCAGCAGCCTAAGGGGTGAAGCTTTCTTT.

The chain is built from TRBV28 and TRBJ1-5; the D is unclear. The CDR3 extends over 12 amino acids. The V end lost 8 bases, the J end lost 9 bases, and 14 bases lay between the germline ends. Germline CDR1 reads MDHEN; CDR2 reads SYDVKM. CDR3 loop: CASALVGSPQHF. CDR3 in DNA: TGTGCCAGCGCGCTAGTAGGTTCGCCCCAGCATTTT.

J is TRBJ1-2 and V is TRBV5-1; 7 bases match TRBD1. Germline CDR1 and CDR2: SGHRS and YFSETQ. The ends lost 1 base at V and 2 bases at J; junction bases unmatched: 5. This CDR3 has 15 residues. The CDR3 DNA sequence: TGCGCCAGCAGCTTGACGACAGGGCCAAACTATGGCTACACCTTC. Encoded protein: CASSLTTGPNYGYTF.

This sequence joins TRBV27 and TRBJ2-1; D is unclear. Per the germline V gene, CDR1 is MNHEY and CDR2 is SMNVEV (reference sequence). CDR3 length equals 15 residues. Trimming took 4 bases from V and 4 from J, leaving 14 bases between them. The CDR3 here is CASSSPSSSYNEQFF. CDR3 DNA: TGTGCCAGCAGTTCGCCCTCATCCAGTTACAATGAGCAGTTCTTC.

This chain connects TRBV12-3 or TRBV12-4 to TRBJ1-1; D not certain. Trimming cost V 3 bases and J 4 bases, with 9 bases left between them. The length of the CDR3 is 13 residues. The CDR3 region is CASSFGVGTEAFF. CDR3 nucleotide sequence: TGTGCCAGCAGTTTTGGCGTCGGCACTGAAGCTTTCTTT.

The rearrangement uses TRBV19 and TRBJ1-1; possible D gene TRBD1, 5 bases. CDR1 and CDR2 from the germline V gene are LNHDA and SQIVND (reference sequence). Trimming took off 5 bases at V and 1 base at J, with 14 bases between the two ends. The CDR3 covers 15 residues. The CDR3 nucleotides read TGTGCCAGTAGTTGGTCCCCGGGGACGAACACTGAAGCTTTCTTT. It encodes CASSWSPGTNTEAFF.

The chain links TRBV27 to TRBJ2-1; possible D gene TRBD1, 5 bases. Trimming removed 3 bases at V and 0 bases at J, with 12 bases between. The CDR3 is 16 residues long. Per the germline V gene, CDR1 is MNHEY and CDR2 is SMNVEV (reference sequence). The CDR3 reads CASSFRGGGSYNEQFF. The CDR3 bases are TGTGCCAGCAGTTTTAGGGGTGGCGGCTCCTACAATGAGCAGTTCTTC.

This clone has only one observation. Other DNA sequences in this specimen translate into the identical CDR3. This CDR3 reads CATSRDNQPQHF. For the CDR3, the DNA is TGTGCCACCAGCAGGGACAATCAGCCCCAGCATTTT. The chain couples TRBV15 to TRBJ1-5; D uncertain. The length of the CDR3 is 12 residues. Germline CDR1 LNHNV, CDR2 YYDKDF (reference sequence). Deletions cut 3 bases from V and 3 bases from J, with 3 bases between.

The rearrangement joins TRBV10-2 to TRBJ1-5, with D unresolved. V lost 10 bases to trimming and J lost 0 bases, with 19 bases between them. The CDR3 sequence is 16 residues long. Germline assignment: CDR1 WSHSY and CDR2 SAAADI. For the CDR3, the DNA is TGCGCCACCGCGATTAGTGACATCTATAGCAATCAGCCCCAGCATTTT. It encodes CATAISDIYSNQPQHF.

The V and J genes are TRBV15 and TRBJ1-5, with D unclear. Germline V gives CDR1 LNHNV, CDR2 YYDKDF (reference sequence). The germline V and J ends were trimmed by 8 bases and 3 bases, with 14 bases remaining between them. The CDR3 contains 14 residues. CDR3 protein: CATQLGQFNQPQHF. CDR3 nucleotides: TGTGCCACCCAATTGGGCCAGTTCAATCAGCCCCAGCATTTT.

The chain employs TRBV6-5 and TRBJ2-2; a possible D gene is TRBD1 (6 bases). Germline CDR1 MNHEY, CDR2 SVGAGI. V was trimmed by 9 bases and J by 5 bases, leaving 16 bases between them. The CDR3 covers 14 residues. In DNA, the CDR3 is TGTGCCAGTGTAGGGCAGGGGAAGACCGGGGAGCTGTTTTTT. Translating it yields CASVGQGKTGELFF.

A few counts support this clone. The chain employs TRBV15 and TRBJ2-7; 13 nucleotides align to TRBD2. This CDR3 region has 17 residues. Trimming at V came to 0 bases and at J to 0 bases, leaving 2 bases not matched to a gene. Germline V lookup: CDR1 LNHNV, CDR2 YYDKDF (reference sequence). The CDR3 DNA is TGTGCCACCAGCAGAGAGACTAGCGGGGGGACCTCCTACGAGCAGTACTTC. Amino acid sequence: CATSRETSGGTSYEQYF.

The genes are TRBV7-3 and TRBJ2-3; the D gene is possibly TRBD1 (7 bases). CDR1 and CDR2 from the germline V gene are SGHTA and FQGTGA. V shed 5 bases and J shed 3 bases, with 12 bases lying between them. The CDR3 is 14 residues long. The CDR3 nucleotides are TGTGCCAGCAGCCAGGGGGGCGAGACAGATACGCAGTATTTT. It translates to CASSQGGETDTQYF.

The rearrangement uses TRBV30 and TRBJ1-4, with D possibly TRBD1 on 5 matching bases. Trimming cost V 8 bases and J 3 bases, with 16 bases left between them. Looked up from germline, CDR1 is GTSNPN and CDR2 is SVGIG (reference sequence). The CDR3 extends over 14 amino acids. The chain's CDR3 is CAGSSGEPNEKLFF. The CDR3, as DNA: TGTGCCGGATCTTCGGGGGAACCTAATGAAAAACTGTTTTTT.

The J gene is TRBJ2-5, the V gene TRBV2; TRBD1 agrees at 8 bases. CDR3 length: 13 amino acids. Per the germline V gene, CDR1 is SNHLY and CDR2 is FYNNEI. The V segment lost 7 bases and the J segment 4 bases; nucleotides outside the gene matches: 5. The CDR3 loop is CASTGGAGETQYF. The CDR3 bases are TGTGCCAGCACAGGGGGCGCGGGAGAGACCCAGTACTTC.

This clone occurred once. V is TRBV7-9 and J is TRBJ2-5; D possibly corresponds to TRBD2 (6 bases). Germline lookup yields CDR1 SEHNR and CDR2 FQNEAQ (reference sequence). With 5 bases removed from V and 5 bases from J, the gap between germline ends came to 15 bases. The CDR3 sequence is 14 residues long. The CDR3 sequence is CASSQNGGWETQYF. In DNA form, the CDR3 reads TGTGCCAGCAGCCAAAACGGAGGGTGGGAGACCCAGTACTTC.

The rearrangement uses TRBV6-5 and TRBJ1-6, with TRBD1 as a possible D gene (5 bases). Per the germline V gene, CDR1 is MNHEY and CDR2 is SVGAGI. V lost 0 bases and J 5 bases, leaving 11 bases between the germline ends. The CDR3 covers 16 residues. CDR3 sequence: CASSYSWDLNNSPLHF. CDR3 nucleotide sequence: TGTGCCAGCAGTTACTCGTGGGACTTAAATAATTCACCCCTCCACTTT.

The V call is TRBV14, the J call TRBJ2-1; 10 bases map to TRBD2. Unmatched junction bases numbered 8, after V lost 4 bases and J lost 8 bases. This CDR3 has 15 amino acids. CDR1 is SGHDN and CDR2 is FVKESK in the germline V gene. CDR3 sequence reads: CASSPRVAGGYEQFF. For the CDR3, the DNA is TGTGCCAGCAGCCCCCGGGTAGCGGGGGGATATGAGCAGTTCTTC.

Remarks on this clone: One end of the junction does not line up with germline, which may come from a read error. The J gene is TRBJ2-2, the V gene TRBV12-5; no firm D call. Germline-derived CDR1 and CDR2 are LGHNT and FRNRAP. The CDR3 contains 8 residues. The CDR3 spells CASGLVDF. The CDR3 coding sequence is TGTGCTAGTGGTTTAGTGGATTTT.